The TCR beta chain described here comes from a study of regulatory T cells in long-lasting Graves disease. CDR3 regions were amplified by Arm-PCR using iRepertoire HTBI primers to build TCR beta libraries. Using its own MiXCR run on the multiplex PCR reads, TCRdb lists one record per CDR3 protein. The data hold 300,000 to 400,000 distinct CDR3 sequences, with about 20% observed a single time. The time point here: newly diagnosed GD, antithyroid drugs for less than 3 months. PBMC-derived RNA was used for the TCR library. The CDR3 contains 13 residues. CDR1 is SGHDN, CDR2 FVKESK, per germline. Trimming pared 6 bases from V and 0 bases from J, leaving 9 bases between. At least ten counts were recorded for this clonotype.

The sample here was peripheral blood mononuclear cells (PBMCs), taken at new diagnosis, from a patient treated with antithyroid drugs. The sequence was obtained from a female donor with Graves disease. The gene calls are TRBV14 and TRBJ2-7, with TRBD1 as a possible D gene (5 bases). The CDR3 DNA reads TGTGCCAGCAGTCCGACAGCCTCCTACGAGCAGTACTTC. Translation: CASSPTASYEQYF.